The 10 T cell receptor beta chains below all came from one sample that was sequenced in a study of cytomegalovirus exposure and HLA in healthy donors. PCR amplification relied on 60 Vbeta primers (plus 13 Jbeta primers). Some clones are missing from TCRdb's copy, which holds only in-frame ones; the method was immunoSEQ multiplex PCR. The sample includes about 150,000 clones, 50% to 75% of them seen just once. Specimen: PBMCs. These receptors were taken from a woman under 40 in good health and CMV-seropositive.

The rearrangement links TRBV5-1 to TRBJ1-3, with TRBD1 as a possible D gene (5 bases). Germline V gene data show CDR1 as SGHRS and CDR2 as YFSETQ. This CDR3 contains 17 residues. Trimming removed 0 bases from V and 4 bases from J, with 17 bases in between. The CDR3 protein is CASSLEARTKGGNTIYF. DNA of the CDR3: TGCGCCAGCAGCTTGGAGGCCAGGACAAAGGGCGGAAACACCATATATTTT.

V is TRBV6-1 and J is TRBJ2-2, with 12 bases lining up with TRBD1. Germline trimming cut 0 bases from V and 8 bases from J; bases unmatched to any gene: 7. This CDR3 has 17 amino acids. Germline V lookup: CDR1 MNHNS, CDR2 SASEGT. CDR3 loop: CASSEALGQGALGELFF. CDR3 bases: TGTGCCAGCAGTGAAGCGCTGGGACAGGGGGCCCTAGGGGAGCTGTTTTTT.

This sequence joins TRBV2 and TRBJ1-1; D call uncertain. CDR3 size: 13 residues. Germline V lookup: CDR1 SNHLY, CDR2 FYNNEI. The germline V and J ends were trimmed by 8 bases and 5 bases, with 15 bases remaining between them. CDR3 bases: TGTGCCAGCGGGCGGGCCTCTCTTACTGAAGCTTTCTTT. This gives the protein CASGRASLTEAFF.

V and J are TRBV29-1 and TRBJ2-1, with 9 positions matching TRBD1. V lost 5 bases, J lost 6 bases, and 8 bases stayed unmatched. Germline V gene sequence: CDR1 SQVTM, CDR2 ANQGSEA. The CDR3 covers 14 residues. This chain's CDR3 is CSVHRGLQGNEQFF. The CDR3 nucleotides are TGCAGCGTTCACAGGGGGCTTCAGGGCAATGAGCAGTTCTTC.

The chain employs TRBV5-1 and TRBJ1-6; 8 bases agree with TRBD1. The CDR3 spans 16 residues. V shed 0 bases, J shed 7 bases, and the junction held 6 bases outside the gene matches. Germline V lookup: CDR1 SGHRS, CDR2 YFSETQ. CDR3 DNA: TGCGCCAGCAGCTTGGGACAGGGGTCTGGCAATTCACCCCTCCACTTT. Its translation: CASSLGQGSGNSPLHF.

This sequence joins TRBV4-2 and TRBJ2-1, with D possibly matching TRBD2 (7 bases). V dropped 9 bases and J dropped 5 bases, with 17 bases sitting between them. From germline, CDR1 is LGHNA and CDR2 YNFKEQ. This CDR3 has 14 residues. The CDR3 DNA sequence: TGTGCCAGTAAAAGTGGGGGGGCAGACAATGAGCAGTTCTTC. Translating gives CASKSGGADNEQFF.

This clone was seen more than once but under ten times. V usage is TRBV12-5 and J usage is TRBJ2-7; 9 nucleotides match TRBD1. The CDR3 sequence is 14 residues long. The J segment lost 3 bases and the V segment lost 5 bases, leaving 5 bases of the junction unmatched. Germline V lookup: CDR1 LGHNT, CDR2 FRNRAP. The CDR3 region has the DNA TGTGCTAGTGGTAACAGGGGGCAGGTCTACGAGCAGTACTTC. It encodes CASGNRGQVYEQYF.

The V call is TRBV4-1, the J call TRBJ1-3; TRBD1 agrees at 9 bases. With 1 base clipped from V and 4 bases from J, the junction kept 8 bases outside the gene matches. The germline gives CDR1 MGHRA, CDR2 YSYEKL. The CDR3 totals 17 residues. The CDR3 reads CASSQGQGDTRGNTIYF. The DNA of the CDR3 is TGCGCCAGCAGCCAAGGACAGGGGGATACACGGGGAAACACCATATATTTT.

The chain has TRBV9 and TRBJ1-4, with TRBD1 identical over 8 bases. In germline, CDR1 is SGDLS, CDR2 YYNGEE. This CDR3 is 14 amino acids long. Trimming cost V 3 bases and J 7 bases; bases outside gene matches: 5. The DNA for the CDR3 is TGTGCCAGCAGCGCGACAGGGGAAGGTGAAAAACTGTTTTTT. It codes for CASSATGEGEKLFF.

CDR3 DNA: TGTGCCTGGAGCCCCGGCGGGAGGAGGAATGAGCAGTTCTTC. Its translation is CAWSPGGRRNEQFF. V is TRBV30 and J is TRBJ2-1, with 8 positions matching TRBD2. The germline CDR1 and CDR2 sequences are GTSNPN and SVGIG (reference sequence). V lost 3 bases, J lost 7 bases, and 8 bases stayed unmatched. The CDR3 consists of 14 residues.